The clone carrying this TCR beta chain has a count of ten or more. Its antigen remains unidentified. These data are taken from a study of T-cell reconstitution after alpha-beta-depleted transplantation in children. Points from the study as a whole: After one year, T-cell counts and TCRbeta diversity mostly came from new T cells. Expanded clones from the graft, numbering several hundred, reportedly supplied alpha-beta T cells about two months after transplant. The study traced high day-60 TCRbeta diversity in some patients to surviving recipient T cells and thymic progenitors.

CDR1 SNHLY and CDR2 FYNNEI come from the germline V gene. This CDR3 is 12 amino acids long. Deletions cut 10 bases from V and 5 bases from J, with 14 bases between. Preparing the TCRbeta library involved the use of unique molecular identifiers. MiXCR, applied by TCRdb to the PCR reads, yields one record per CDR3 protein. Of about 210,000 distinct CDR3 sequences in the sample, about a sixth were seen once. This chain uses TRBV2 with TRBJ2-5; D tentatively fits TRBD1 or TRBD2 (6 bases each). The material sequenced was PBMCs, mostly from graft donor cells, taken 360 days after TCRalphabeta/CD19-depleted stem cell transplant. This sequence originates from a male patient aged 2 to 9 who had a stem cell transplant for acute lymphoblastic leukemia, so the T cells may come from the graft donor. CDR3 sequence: CATPGGVETQYF. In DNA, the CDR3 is TGTGCCACCCCCGGGGGCGTGGAGACCCAGTACTTC.